Shown below are 24 T cell receptor beta chains from a single sample sequenced in a study of blood T cell repertoires in COVID-19. Clones were read by immunoSEQ multiplex PCR, and TCRdb kept only the in-frame ones, dropping some. The sample consists of around 100,000 clones, about 80% of them appearing once. The specimen was peripheral blood. All receptors derive from an older man with active or convalescent COVID-19.

The CDR3 bases are TGTGCCAGCAGCTTTCAACGGGACTATGGCTACACCTTC. Amino acid sequence: CASSFQRDYGYTF. The V and J genes are TRBV11-2 and TRBJ1-2; D gene uncertain. Per the germline V gene, CDR1 is SGHAT and CDR2 is FQNNGV. V lost 3 bases and J lost 3, with 8 bases in between. The CDR3 extends over 13 amino acids.

The V and J genes are TRBV9 and TRBJ2-5; 10 bases match TRBD1. After removal of 2 bases from V and 5 bases from J, the junction contained 3 bases not matched to a gene. CDR1 is SGDLS, CDR2 YYNGEE, per germline. The CDR3 is 14 residues long. The CDR3 nucleotides read TGTGCCAGCAGCGTGGACAGGGGGTCGGAGACCCAGTACTTC. Translation gives CASSVDRGSETQYF.

A few counts support this clone. In nucleotides, the CDR3 is TGTGCCAGCAGTTTAGCGGGAACTGGAAACACCATATATTTT. Amino acids: CASSLAGTGNTIYF. J is TRBJ1-3 and V is TRBV28; D call uncertain. V was trimmed by 2 bases and J by 2 bases, leaving 7 bases between them. The CDR3 consists of 14 residues. The V gene's germline CDR1 is MDHEN and CDR2 SYDVKM.

This clone was observed a single time. The CDR3 loop is CATGTGNQPQHF. CDR3 nucleotides: TGTGCCACCGGTACAGGGAATCAGCCCCAGCATTTT. The chain couples TRBV24-1 to TRBJ1-5; possibly TRBD1 for D (6 bases). Germline CDR1 is KGHDR and CDR2 is SFDVKD. The CDR3 has 12 residues. Trimming removed 9 bases from V and 4 bases from J, with 9 bases in between.

The J gene is TRBJ1-5, the V gene TRBV15; D unresolved. Trimming removed 2 bases from V and 7 bases from J, with 12 bases in between. CDR1 is LNHNV and CDR2 is YYDKDF in the germline V gene (reference sequence). The CDR3 extends over 14 amino acids. CDR3 sequence: CATSRTSGRQPQHF. In nucleotides, the CDR3 is TGTGCCACCAGCAGAACTTCCGGTCGGCAGCCCCAGCATTTT.

The chain uses TRBV9 and TRBJ2-2, with 13 bases lining up with TRBD2. J was trimmed by 4 bases and V by 4 bases; bases with no gene match: 4. There are 16 residues in the CDR3. CDR1 is SGDLS and CDR2 is YYNGEE in the germline V gene. The CDR3 reads CASSPRTSGSTGELFF. The CDR3 DNA reads TGTGCCAGCAGCCCGAGGACTAGCGGGAGCACCGGGGAGCTGTTTTTT.

The gene calls are TRBV7-3 and TRBJ2-5; possibly TRBD2 for D (5 bases). The V gene lost 5 bases and the J gene lost 5 bases, with 18 bases spanning the gap. Germline-derived CDR1 and CDR2 are SGHTA and FQGTGA. The CDR3 has 15 residues. The DNA of the CDR3 is TGTGCCAGCAGCGCTCGAGGAGGAGGTGCGGAGACCCAGTACTTC. It codes for CASSARGGGAETQYF.

The chain links TRBV6-1 to TRBJ2-5; 13 nucleotides line up with TRBD2. Per the germline V gene, CDR1 is MNHNS and CDR2 is SASEGT. With 3 bases clipped from V and 5 bases from J, the junction kept 3 bases outside the gene matches. This CDR3 spans 15 amino acids. As DNA, the CDR3 is TGTGCCAGCAGTGACCTACTAGCGGGGGGGGAGACCCAGTACTTC. Translation: CASSDLLAGGETQYF.

The J gene is TRBJ2-3, the V gene TRBV5-5; a weak D match, TRBD2 (5 bases). The CDR3 is 17 residues long. The germline gives CDR1 SGHKS, CDR2 YYEKEE (reference sequence). The ends were cut back, 0 bases at V and 5 bases at J, with 19 bases in the middle. The CDR3 region has the DNA TGTGCCAGCAGCTTGGCAATTGCAGGACTCGGAGTAGATACGCAGTATTTT. This translates into CASSLAIAGLGVDTQYF.

This chain links TRBV19 with TRBJ2-7; possibly TRBD1 for D (6 bases). The CDR3 runs 13 residues. CDR1 and CDR2 from the germline V gene are LNHDA and SQIVND (reference sequence). Trimming removed 7 bases at V and 0 bases at J, with 10 bases between. CDR3: CASNPGHSYEQYF. The DNA for the CDR3 is TGTGCCAGTAATCCGGGACACTCCTACGAGCAGTACTTC.

The chain employs TRBV28 and TRBJ1-2; TRBD1 aligns across 7 bases. Germline V gene sequence: CDR1 MDHEN, CDR2 SYDVKM. The CDR3 spans 12 residues. J lost 4 bases, V lost 10 bases, and 6 bases had no gene match. CDR3 protein: CATYRGVYGYTF. CDR3 bases: TGTGCCACCTACAGGGGAGTCTATGGCTACACCTTC.

The gene calls are TRBV11-2 and TRBJ2-5; 8 bases are a match to TRBD2. CDR1 is SGHAT and CDR2 is FQNNGV in the germline V gene. The trim removed 0 bases at V and 5 bases at J, leaving 8 bases unmatched. The CDR3 has 16 residues. For the CDR3, the DNA is TGTGCCAGCAGCTTAGACCTGGGACGGGAGGGGGAGACCCAGTACTTC. As protein: CASSLDLGREGETQYF. The variable domain in full, with the rest retrieved from reference TRBV11-2 and TRBJ2-5, is EAGVAQSPRYKIIEKRQSVAFWCNPISGHATLYWYQQILGQGPKLLIQFQNNGVVDDSQLPKDRFSAERLKGVDSTLKIQPAKLEDSAVYLCASSLDLGREGETQYFGPGTRLLVL.

The chain has TRBV13 and TRBJ1-2; TRBD1 might be the D (5 bases). V lost 0 bases to trimming and J lost 0 bases, with 17 bases between them. CDR3 length: 18 residues. Germline lookup yields CDR1 PRHDT and CDR2 FYEKMQ (reference sequence). The chain's CDR3 is CASSLGGGPNRANYGYTF. The DNA for the CDR3 is TGTGCCAGCAGCTTAGGGGGGGGACCCAACCGAGCTAACTATGGCTACACCTTC.

The rearrangement joins TRBV6-5 to TRBJ2-2; D remains unclear. Germline-derived CDR1 and CDR2 are MNHEY and SVGAGI. V gave up 8 bases and J gave up 3 bases, with 13 bases separating them. The CDR3 contains 14 residues. The DNA for the CDR3 is TGTGCCAGCTCCCCTTTTATGTACACCGGGGAGCTGTTTTTT. Translation: CASSPFMYTGELFF.

The chain couples TRBV10-3 to TRBJ1-5, with 8 positions matching TRBD1. The J segment lost 2 bases and the V segment lost 6 bases, leaving 15 bases of the junction unmatched. The CDR3 is 18 amino acids. CDR1 and CDR2 from the germline V gene are ENHRY and SYGVKD. CDR3 nucleotide sequence: TGTGCCATCAGCGAAGATGGACAGGGAAGATCGGGCAATCAGCCCCAGCATTTT. Translation gives CAISEDGQGRSGNQPQHF.

The chain carries TRBV6-5 and TRBJ2-7, with 9 bases aligning to TRBD1. Unmatched junction bases numbered 8, after V lost 2 bases and J lost 6 bases. Per the germline V gene, CDR1 is MNHEY and CDR2 is SVGAGI. This CDR3 contains 15 residues. The CDR3 sequence is CASSYVGTGMSEQYF. The CDR3 DNA follows: TGTGCCAGCAGTTACGTGGGGACAGGGATGAGCGAGCAGTACTTC.

The gene calls are TRBV4-3 and TRBJ2-7; possible D gene TRBD1, 6 bases. There are 15 residues in the CDR3. In germline, CDR1 is LGHNA, CDR2 YSLEER. Trimming cost V 0 bases and J 5 bases, with 14 bases left between them. The CDR3: CASSQDYGQYHEQYF. The CDR3 DNA reads TGCGCCAGCAGCCAAGATTATGGACAGTACCACGAGCAGTACTTC.

J is TRBJ1-2 and V is TRBV18, with 9 bases lining up with TRBD1. The CDR3 has 15 residues. The junction had 10 bases not matched to a gene; V was cut back by 6 bases and J by 5 bases. Germline V lookup: CDR1 KGHSH, CDR2 LQKENI. In DNA form, the CDR3 reads TGTGCCAGCTCGCCGACCCATGGGACAGGGTATGGCTACACCTTC. Protein: CASSPTHGTGYGYTF. Full variable domain (remainder filled in from reference TRBV18 and TRBJ1-2): NAGVMQNPRHLVRRRGQEARLRCSPMKGHSHVYWYRQLPEEGLKFMVYLQKENIIDESGMPKERFSAEFPKEGPSILRIQQVVRGDSAAYFCASSPTHGTGYGYTFGSGTRLTVV.

In this sample, this clone turned up many times. The V and J genes are TRBV5-1 and TRBJ1-2; 9 bases fit TRBD1. The germline V gene encodes CDR1 SGHRS and CDR2 YFSETQ. Trimming cost V 0 bases and J 4 bases; bases outside gene matches: 1. This CDR3 contains 14 residues. The CDR3 region has the DNA TGCGCCAGCAGCTTGGGGACAGGGGCCTATGGCTACACCTTC. Residues: CASSLGTGAYGYTF.

This clone was recorded once. This rearrangement joins TRBV24-1 to TRBJ2-2, with TRBD1 matching 8 bases. Unmatched junction bases numbered 5, after V lost 9 bases and J lost 6 bases. The CDR3 consists of 13 residues. Germline assignment: CDR1 KGHDR and CDR2 SFDVKD. CDR3 bases: TGTGCCACCGGGGACAGGAATGCCGGGGAGCTGTTTTTT. Translating gives CATGDRNAGELFF.

The V and J genes are TRBV29-1 and TRBJ1-1; D is uncertain. Trimming took off 4 bases at V and 3 bases at J, with 9 bases between the two ends. CDR1 is SQVTM, CDR2 ANQGSEA, per germline. The CDR3 is made up of 12 amino acids. The DNA of the CDR3 is TGCAGCGTTGGTACGGGTTACACTGAAGCTTTCTTT. Amino acid sequence: CSVGTGYTEAFF.

This clone occurred once. The V and J genes are TRBV15 and TRBJ1-4; a weak D match, TRBD1 (5 bases). Germline V gene data show CDR1 as LNHNV and CDR2 as YYDKDF (reference sequence). The V end lost 3 bases, the J end lost 7 bases, and 9 bases lay between the germline ends. This CDR3 spans 13 amino acids. The CDR3 DNA reads as TGTGCCACCAGCAGGGGGCTAACTGAAAAACTGTTTTTT. Its translation: CATSRGLTEKLFF.

The chain couples TRBV7-2 to TRBJ2-5; 10 bases line up with TRBD2. The germline gives CDR1 SGHTA, CDR2 FQGNSA. V dropped 1 base and J dropped 11; count of bases not matched to a gene: 7. The CDR3 is 14 residues long. DNA for the CDR3: TGTGCCAGCAGCTTAGGGGGTAGCGGGAGGTCGCAGTACTTC. Encoded protein: CASSLGGSGRSQYF.

This chain joins TRBV27 and TRBJ2-1; 8 nucleotides align to TRBD1. J was trimmed by 6 bases and V by 3 bases; bases with no gene match: 4. The CDR3 is made up of 14 amino acids. Per the germline V gene, CDR1 is MNHEY and CDR2 is SMNVEV (reference sequence). The CDR3 nucleotides read TGTGCCAGCAGTTTCGGACAGGGCTCCAATGAGCAGTTCTTC. Protein: CASSFGQGSNEQFF.